This T cell receptor beta chain was captured by sequencing in a study of breast tumors, draining lymph nodes, adjacent tissues. Study-wide results and caveats: Tumors had less TCR diversity than lymph nodes, more than nontumor tissue. Data only fit, rather than demonstrated, lymph node origin of most tumor T cells. The data were judged consistent with most tumor T cells coming from lymph node and expanding in tumor.

In TCRdb, the multiplex PCR reads were re-called with MiXCR into one record per CDR3 protein. The repertoire holds 150,000 to 200,000 distinct CDR3 sequences, roughly a third seen once, with roughly 4.3% in the top ten. Breast cancer patients provided tissue from their axillary draining lymph nodes. The table lists this clonotype with many counts. Its target is not known. The CDR3 contains 16 residues. The V gene end was trimmed by 6 bases and the J gene end by 0 bases; junction bases not matched to a gene: 8. Germline V lookup: CDR1 KGHSH, CDR2 LQKENI. Sequenced sample: axillary lymph node tissue. This TCR came from a female donor with breast cancer. Some clones in this sample may be carry-over from other donors' samples. The rearrangement uses TRBV18 and TRBJ1-3, with TRBD1 matching over 7 bases. The CDR3 loop reads CASSGTAQSSGNTIYF. For the CDR3, the DNA is TGTGCCAGCTCCGGGACAGCTCAAAGCTCTGGAAACACCATATATTTT.